This TCR beta chain stems from a study of T-cell reconstitution after alpha-beta-depleted transplantation in children. Notes on the study in general: T-cell numbers and diversity one year post-transplant derived largely from freshly generated T cells. Reportedly, roughly two months post-transplant, alpha-beta T cells arose from several hundred expanded graft clones.

Unique molecular identifiers featured in how the TCRbeta library was prepared. TCRdb recomputed calls from the PCR reads with MiXCR, one row per CDR3 protein. The sample lists about 460,000 distinct CDR3 sequences, about 10% occurring once. Remarks on this clonotype: Its antigen is unknown.

The CDR3 totals 13 residues. V was shortened by 0 bases and J by 4 bases, with 8 bases between the two germline ends. Germline CDR1 and CDR2: GTSNPN and SVGIG (reference sequence). This sequence originates from a child aged 2-15 years with inherited bone marrow failure, due to receive a stem cell transplant. Specimen: PBMCs, collected before TCRalphabeta/CD19-depleted stem cell transplant. The J gene is TRBJ2-3, the V gene TRBV30; D possibly corresponds to TRBD2 (5 bases). This CDR3 reads CAWSVEGADTQYF. CDR3 in DNA: TGTGCCTGGAGTGTAGAGGGCGCAGATACGCAGTATTTT. Combining the CDR3 with reference TRBV30 and TRBJ2-3 gives the whole variable domain SQTIHQWPATLVQPVGSPLSLECTVEGTSNPNLYWYRQAAGRGLQLLFYSVGIGQISSEVPQNLSASRPQDRQFILSSKKLLLSDSGFYLCAWSVEGADTQYFGPGTRLTVL.